The 26 T cell receptor beta chains listed next were all sequenced from one sample in a study of blood T cell repertoires in COVID-19. Assay used: immunoSEQ multiplex PCR; TCRdb lists only in-frame clones, some missing. The data contain 360,000 or so clones, roughly 90% of them singletons. The specimen was PBMCs or T cells enriched from blood (not recorded which). The receptors were gathered from a woman in her twenties or thirties who had recovered from COVID-19.

The genes are TRBV9 and TRBJ1-6; possibly TRBD1 for D (6 bases). The CDR3 runs 14 residues. Germline V gene sequence: CDR1 SGDLS, CDR2 YYNGEE. The V and J ends lost 0 bases and 9 bases respectively, with 10 bases between them. The CDR3 region is CASSVGGTSSPLHF. The CDR3 DNA is TGTGCCAGCAGCGTAGGGGGGACAAGTTCACCCCTCCACTTT.

CDR3 DNA sequence: TGTGCCAGCAGCTTGCGAACTAATGAAAAACTGTTTTTT. Amino acids: CASSLRTNEKLFF. The chain couples TRBV5-8 to TRBJ1-4; D is uncertain. V lost 1 base to trimming and J lost 1 base, with 2 bases between them. CDR1 and CDR2 (germline): SGHTS, YDEGEE. The CDR3 extends over 13 amino acids.

The CDR3 is CASSMTGNTGELFF. The CDR3 bases are TGTGCCAGCAGTATGACAGGGAACACCGGGGAGCTGTTTTTT. The chain joins TRBV27 to TRBJ2-2; TRBD1 might be the D (6 bases). The germline V gene has CDR1 MNHEY and CDR2 SMNVEV (reference sequence). Between the trimmed V and J ends, which lost 5 bases and 1 base, there was a span of 8 bases. The CDR3 covers 14 residues.

This clone has just one count. V and J are TRBV11-2 and TRBJ1-2; perhaps TRBD1 as D (5 bases). There are 14 residues in the CDR3. The V gene's germline CDR1 is SGHAT and CDR2 FQNNGV. Trimming pared 1 base from V and 5 bases from J, leaving 11 bases between. DNA for the CDR3: TGTGCCAGCAGCTTAGGGGGGGACGTTTATGGCTACACCTTC. Translated, it gives CASSLGGDVYGYTF.

Details on this clone: Sequence at one end of the junction differs from germline and may be a read error. This sequence joins TRBV7-7 and TRBJ2-2; the match to TRBD2 covers 11 bases. CDR3 length: 16 amino acids. Germline V gives CDR1 SSHAT, CDR2 FNYEAQ (reference sequence). CDR3 bases: TGTGCTAGCAGCCCACTAGCGGGAGCGAACACCGGGGAGCTGTTTTTT. Protein sequence: CASSPLAGANTGELFF.

The CDR3 reads CASSELGRGEETQYF. The CDR3 region has the DNA TGCGCCAGCAGTGAATTAGGGCGGGGGGAAGAGACCCAGTACTTC. This rearrangement joins TRBV10-2 to TRBJ2-5, with 8 bases fitting TRBD2. CDR1 and CDR2 (germline): WSHSY, SAAADI. V lost 3 bases to trimming and J lost 3 bases; unmatched junction nucleotides: 6. CDR3 length: 15 residues.

The chain employs TRBV7-2 and TRBJ1-5, with D possibly matching TRBD1 (5 bases). V lost 1 base, J lost 4 bases, and 14 bases lay in between. The CDR3 has 16 residues. The germline V gene encodes CDR1 SGHTA and CDR2 FQGNSA. The CDR3 nucleotides are TGTGCCAGCAGCTTAGATTTCCAGGGTTCTAATCAGCCCCAGCATTTT. This codes for CASSLDFQGSNQPQHF. Full variable domain (remainder filled in from reference TRBV7-2 and TRBJ1-5): GAGVSQSPSNKVTEKGKDVELRCDPISGHTALYWYRQSLGQGLEFLIYFQGNSAPDKSGLPSDRFSAERTGGSVSTLTIQRTQQEDSAVYLCASSLDFQGSNQPQHFGDGTRLSIL.

The rearrangement links TRBV6-5 to TRBJ1-3, with a possible D match to TRBD1 (5 bases). The CDR3 spans 14 residues. The germline V gene encodes CDR1 MNHEY and CDR2 SVGAGI. The V end was cut by 6 bases, the J end by 0 bases, with 9 bases between. The CDR3 is CASRDIRSGNTIYF. The CDR3 DNA reads as TGTGCCAGCAGGGACATACGCTCTGGAAACACCATATATTTT.

The chain employs TRBV6-4 and TRBJ1-1, with TRBD1 as a possible D gene (6 bases). Trimming stripped 4 bases from V and 5 bases from J, with 14 bases between. Germline lookup yields CDR1 MRHNA and CDR2 SNTAGT. The CDR3 loop spans 14 amino acids. The CDR3, as DNA: TGTGCCAGCAGTGTCCCCACAGGGAGAACTGAAGCTTTCTTT. It codes for CASSVPTGRTEAFF.

This chain joins TRBV7-2 and TRBJ2-1; 8 bases match TRBD2. Looked up from germline, CDR1 is SGHTA and CDR2 is FQGNSA. The CDR3 runs 14 residues. Trimming took 3 bases from V and 7 from J; bases not matched to a gene: 5. The CDR3 loop reads CASSFTLAVNEQFF. In DNA form, the CDR3 reads TGTGCCAGCAGCTTTACACTAGCGGTTAATGAGCAGTTCTTC.

This chain uses TRBV19 with TRBJ1-1, with TRBD1 identical over 7 bases. Germline trimming cut 3 bases from V and 3 bases from J; bases unmatched to any gene: 16. Germline V gene data show CDR1 as LNHDA and CDR2 as SQIVND (reference sequence). The CDR3 is 18 amino acids. CDR3 amino acids: CASSIHGQGVVPDTEAFF. In nucleotides, the CDR3 is TGTGCCAGTAGTATCCATGGGCAGGGGGTTGTCCCTGACACTGAAGCTTTCTTT.

This sequence joins TRBV11-1 and TRBJ2-1; possible D gene TRBD2, 5 bases. Trimming took 5 bases from V and 8 from J, leaving 7 bases between them. Germline CDR1 reads SGHAT; CDR2 reads FQDESV (reference sequence). This CDR3 is built from 11 residues. For the CDR3, the DNA is TGTGCCAGCAGCCGGCGGGATGAGCAGTTCTTC. This encodes CASSRRDEQFF.

This chain links TRBV2 with TRBJ2-5; 14 positions agree with TRBD2. The CDR3 covers 15 residues. V gave up 6 bases and J gave up 3 bases; unmatched junction bases: 3. CDR1 SNHLY and CDR2 FYNNEI come from the germline V gene. The CDR3 sequence is CASRKTSGREETQYF. CDR3 in DNA: TGTGCCAGCAGAAAGACTAGCGGGAGGGAAGAGACCCAGTACTTC.

The chain couples TRBV5-4 to TRBJ2-2; D possibly corresponds to TRBD2 (6 bases). The ends were cut back, 6 bases at V and 1 base at J, with 19 bases in the middle. This CDR3 is built from 17 residues. The V gene's germline CDR1 is SGHNT and CDR2 YYREEE (reference sequence). The CDR3 nucleotides are TGTGCCAGCACCGGGGGAGTAGGGGCCCAGAACACCGGGGAGCTGTTTTTT. Its protein product is CASTGGVGAQNTGELFF.

V usage is TRBV4-2 and J usage is TRBJ2-2; D might be TRBD2 (6 bases). The CDR3 has 14 residues. V was trimmed by 5 bases and J by 5 bases, leaving 12 bases between them. Germline CDR1 is LGHNA and CDR2 is YNFKEQ. The CDR3 here is CASSFGEETGELFF. CDR3 nucleotides: TGTGCCAGCAGCTTCGGGGAGGAAACCGGGGAGCTGTTTTTT.

V gene TRBV27 combines with J gene TRBJ2-7; D possibly corresponds to TRBD1 (5 bases). V was shortened by 6 bases and J by 7 bases, with 19 bases between the two germline ends. The CDR3 contains 14 residues. Germline V gene data show CDR1 as MNHEY and CDR2 as SMNVEV (reference sequence). DNA for the CDR3: TGTGCCAGCAGGTCAACAGGTGGACATGAAGAGCAGTACTTC. Its protein is CASRSTGGHEEQYF.

This chain uses TRBV9 with TRBJ1-5; the match to TRBD1 covers 9 bases. Germline V gene sequence: CDR1 SGDLS, CDR2 YYNGEE. CDR3 length: 16 residues. Trimming removed 3 bases from V and 5 bases from J; junction bases left unmatched: 9. The CDR3 DNA reads TGTGCCAGCAGCGCAACAGGGGGCGTATATGATCAGCCCCAGCATTTT. This codes for CASSATGGVYDQPQHF.

V is TRBV10-3 and J is TRBJ2-7; unclear D gene. Germline-derived CDR1 and CDR2 are ENHRY and SYGVKD. V lost 10 bases to trimming and J lost 3 bases, with 13 bases between them. The CDR3 consists of 12 residues. CDR3 sequence reads: CATRANDYEQYF. CDR3 bases: TGTGCCACACGAGCGAATGACTACGAGCAGTACTTC.

This chain uses TRBV20-1 with TRBJ2-6; TRBD1 agrees at 7 bases. The V segment lost 3 bases and the J segment 0 bases; nucleotides outside the gene matches: 5. Germline CDR1 and CDR2: DFQATT and SNEGSKA (reference sequence). The CDR3 is made up of 16 amino acids. The CDR3 here is CSASSRDSSGANVLTF. The CDR3 DNA reads as TGCAGTGCTAGTTCTCGGGACAGCTCTGGGGCCAACGTCCTGACTTTC.

This rearrangement joins TRBV5-1 to TRBJ1-1, with no clear D. V gave up 0 bases and J gave up 1 base, with 7 bases separating them. Germline-derived CDR1 and CDR2 are SGHRS and YFSETQ. This CDR3 contains 14 residues. The DNA of the CDR3 is TGCGCCAGCAGCTTGGCACAGACGAACACTGAAGCTTTCTTT. It yields the protein CASSLAQTNTEAFF. Based on the CDR3 plus reference TRBV5-1 and TRBJ1-1, the full variable domain is KAGVTQTPRYLIKTRGQQVTLSCSPISGHRSVSWYQQTPGQGLQFLFEYFSETQRNKGNFPGRFSGRQFSNSRSEMNVSTLELGDSALYLCASSLAQTNTEAFFGQGTRLTVV.

V and J are TRBV5-6 and TRBJ2-7; possibly TRBD2 for D (6 bases). Trimming stripped 3 bases from V and 1 base from J, with 8 bases between. Germline CDR1 and CDR2: SGHDT and YYEEEE. The CDR3 runs 13 residues. Here the CDR3 reads CASSWGESYEQYF. CDR3 sequence (DNA): TGTGCCAGCAGCTGGGGGGAATCCTACGAGCAGTACTTC.

The chain recombines TRBV27 with TRBJ1-1; D unclear. The CDR3 is 14 residues long. Germline loops: CDR1 MNHEY, CDR2 SMNVEV (reference sequence). The V end lost 5 bases, the J end lost 1 base, and 11 bases lay between the germline ends. The CDR3 here is CASSIGLKNTEAFF. The DNA of the CDR3 is TGTGCCAGCAGTATCGGACTGAAGAACACTGAAGCTTTCTTT.

This chain joins TRBV5-1 and TRBJ2-2, with D maybe TRBD2 (5 bases). V lost 1 base, J lost 0 bases, and 16 bases lay in between. The CDR3 runs 18 residues. Germline CDR1 reads SGHRS; CDR2 reads YFSETQ. DNA of the CDR3: TGCGCCAGCAGCTTGCTAGTGGGTCAGCGGACGAACACCGGGGAGCTGTTTTTT. Its protein is CASSLLVGQRTNTGELFF.

The chain employs TRBV7-9 and TRBJ2-7, with no clear D. The germline V gene has CDR1 SEHNR and CDR2 FQNEAQ (reference sequence). V was clipped by 1 base and J by 3 bases, with 10 bases between them. This CDR3 spans 14 amino acids. The CDR3 DNA sequence: TGTGCCAGCAGCTTAGGGCCAGGAAACTACGAGCAGTACTTC. This gives the protein CASSLGPGNYEQYF.

This chain connects TRBV21-1 to TRBJ1-5; the D call TRBD1 from the table was never checked on the DNA. TRBV21-1 is designated a pseudogene. This CDR3 contains 15 residues. In DNA form, the CDR3 reads TGTGCCAGCAGCAAAATGGGCAGGGGGAATCAGCCCCAGCATTTT. This translates into CASSKMGRGNQPQHF.

The gene calls are TRBV11-1 and TRBJ1-1; D is perhaps TRBD1 (5 bases). The germline V gene encodes CDR1 SGHAT and CDR2 FQDESV (reference sequence). This CDR3 is built from 13 residues. The ends were cut back, 5 bases at V and 3 bases at J, with 10 bases in the middle. This CDR3 reads CASSRRADTEAFF. The CDR3, as DNA: TGTGCCAGCAGCCGCAGGGCGGACACTGAAGCTTTCTTT.